These 19 T cell receptor beta chains came from one sample sequenced in a study of control samples from healthy donors and cancer patients. Using immunoSEQ multiplex PCR, the repertoire was profiled, and TCRdb retains in-frame clones only, with some absent. Of 130,000 or so clones listed, around nine tenths are singletons. What was sequenced was blood. These receptors all stem from a man younger than 30 in good health.

This chain connects TRBV11-2 to TRBJ2-2; 9 nucleotides line up with TRBD1. The V gene end was trimmed by 2 bases and the J gene end by 7 bases; junction bases not matched to a gene: 8. The CDR3 runs to 16 residues. Germline V lookup: CDR1 SGHAT, CDR2 FQNNGV. Written as DNA, the CDR3 is TGTGCCAGCAGCTTAATGTACAGGGGGCTTGGCGGGGAGCTGTTTTTT. Amino acid sequence: CASSLMYRGLGGELFF.

The rearrangement joins TRBV7-2 to TRBJ2-7, with a weak D call TRBD2 (6 bases). This CDR3 comprises 16 residues. The germline V and J ends were trimmed by 2 bases and 2 bases, with 16 bases remaining between them. CDR1 SGHTA and CDR2 FQGNSA come from the germline V gene. CDR3 sequence reads: CASSLRAGSRTYEQYF. CDR3 in DNA: TGTGCCAGCAGCTTAAGGGCGGGGTCGCGAACCTACGAGCAGTACTTC. Full variable domain (rest looked up from reference TRBV7-2 and TRBJ2-7): GAGVSQSPSNKVTEKGKDVELRCDPISGHTALYWYRQSLGQGLEFLIYFQGNSAPDKSGLPSDRFSAERTGGSVSTLTIQRTQQEDSAVYLCASSLRAGSRTYEQYFGPGTRLTVT.

The chain couples TRBV27 to TRBJ1-1, with 12 positions matching TRBD1. The CDR3 contains 17 residues. The V segment lost 2 bases and the J segment 3 bases; nucleotides outside the gene matches: 7. Germline V lookup: CDR1 MNHEY, CDR2 SMNVEV (reference sequence). CDR3 amino acids: CASSLRGTGGHDTEAFF. The CDR3 region has the DNA TGTGCCAGCAGTTTAAGGGGGACAGGGGGCCATGACACTGAAGCTTTCTTT.

This sequence joins TRBV7-9 and TRBJ1-2; tentatively, D is TRBD1 (5 bases). The germline V gene encodes CDR1 SEHNR and CDR2 FQNEAQ (reference sequence). CDR3 length: 16 residues. Deletions cut 2 bases from V and 0 bases from J, with 13 bases between. This CDR3 is CASSLTGEKANYGYTF. DNA of the CDR3: TGTGCCAGCAGCTTAACGGGGGAGAAAGCTAACTATGGCTACACCTTC.

The gene calls are TRBV6-5 and TRBJ2-7, with D perhaps TRBD1 (6 bases). Germline assignment: CDR1 MNHEY and CDR2 SVGAGI. The CDR3 spans 14 residues. Trimming cost V 5 bases and J 1 base, with 12 bases left between them. The CDR3 nucleotides are TGTGCCAGCAGTACGAGGGACAAGTCCTACGAGCAGTACTTC. Its translation is CASSTRDKSYEQYF.

This chain connects TRBV13 to TRBJ2-3; the D is unclear. CDR1 is PRHDT, CDR2 FYEKMQ, per germline (reference sequence). Trimming left V 1 base short and J 0 bases short, with 8 bases between. The CDR3 consists of 15 residues. The CDR3 nucleotides read TGTGCCAGCAGCTTAGAAACAGACAGCACAGATACGCAGTATTTT. Protein: CASSLETDSTDTQYF.

The chain recombines TRBV27 with TRBJ2-5; 11 bases fit TRBD2. The J segment lost 1 base and the V segment lost 2 bases, leaving 9 bases of the junction unmatched. The CDR3 sequence is 18 residues long. Germline loops: CDR1 MNHEY, CDR2 SMNVEV (reference sequence). The CDR3 region has the DNA TGTGCCAGCAGTTTAATTGGGGCTAGCGGGGGGCTCCAAGAGACCCAGTACTTC. Translating gives CASSLIGASGGLQETQYF.

This rearrangement joins TRBV6-6 to TRBJ2-1, with TRBD2 matching over 15 bases. The V gene's germline CDR1 is MNHNY and CDR2 SVGAGI (reference sequence). V lost 5 bases to trimming and J lost 8 bases; unmatched junction nucleotides: 10. CDR3 size: 17 residues. The CDR3: CASSLPGLAGGWYEQFF. CDR3 bases: TGTGCCAGCAGTCTCCCGGGACTAGCGGGGGGTTGGTATGAGCAGTTCTTC.

The CDR3 DNA sequence: TGTGCCAGCAGTTTTAAAAGGAAACACAGCTCTGGGGCCAACGTCCTGACTTTC. Its protein is CASSFKRKHSSGANVLTF. The chain is built from TRBV27 and TRBJ2-6, with D uncertain. Per germline, CDR1 MNHEY and CDR2 SMNVEV (reference sequence). Trimming took 3 bases from V and 0 from J, leaving 15 bases between them. This CDR3 contains 18 residues.

J is TRBJ1-2 and V is TRBV2, with TRBD1 matching over 9 bases. The CDR3 contains 12 residues. Germline V gene sequence: CDR1 SNHLY, CDR2 FYNNEI. The ends lost 6 bases at V and 7 bases at J; junction bases unmatched: 3. CDR3 DNA sequence: TGTGCCAGCAGGGGACAGGGCTTTGGCTACACCTTC. Its protein product is CASRGQGFGYTF.

The chain couples TRBV28 to TRBJ1-1; no clear D. With 3 bases removed from V and 0 bases from J, the gap between germline ends came to 5 bases. CDR1 and CDR2 (germline): MDHEN, SYDVKM. This CDR3 contains 13 residues. CDR3 sequence: CASSFLVNTEAFF. CDR3 bases: TGTGCCAGCAGTTTTTTAGTGAACACTGAAGCTTTCTTT.

This chain uses TRBV6-5 with TRBJ1-1; tentatively, D is TRBD1 (6 bases). This CDR3 spans 15 amino acids. Looked up from germline, CDR1 is MNHEY and CDR2 is SVGAGI. Trimming removed 7 bases at V and 4 bases at J, with 19 bases between. In DNA form, the CDR3 reads TGTGCCAGCACCGACAGGTCAGGGCGGAGCACTGAAGCTTTCTTT. Translation: CASTDRSGRSTEAFF.

The gene calls are TRBV19 and TRBJ2-2; D remains ambiguous. Deletions cut 10 bases from V and 0 bases from J, with 18 bases between. The CDR3 spans 16 residues. The germline V gene has CDR1 LNHDA and CDR2 SQIVND (reference sequence). For the CDR3, the DNA is TGTGCCACCTTTCCTGTTGGGGATACGAACACCGGGGAGCTGTTTTTT. It translates to CATFPVGDTNTGELFF.

The V and J genes are TRBV6-5 and TRBJ2-7; weak D call: TRBD1 (5 bases). Per germline, CDR1 MNHEY and CDR2 SVGAGI. Deletions cut 3 bases from V and 0 bases from J, with 6 bases between. The CDR3 covers 13 residues. CDR3 sequence (DNA): TGTGCCAGCAGTTATGACAGCTCCTACGAGCAGTACTTC. This codes for CASSYDSSYEQYF.

This chain uses TRBV6-1 with TRBJ1-5; D not certain. V dropped 1 base and J dropped 4 bases, with 11 bases sitting between them. Germline CDR1 is MNHNS and CDR2 is SASEGT. CDR3 length: 15 residues. CDR3 loop: CASSEGGSPNQPQHF. DNA of the CDR3: TGTGCCAGCAGTGAAGGAGGTTCCCCGAATCAGCCCCAGCATTTT.

This chain joins TRBV6-5 and TRBJ1-6; 8 bases line up with TRBD1. V lost 5 bases to trimming and J lost 7 bases; unmatched junction nucleotides: 7. Germline loops: CDR1 MNHEY, CDR2 SVGAGI. This CDR3 has 15 amino acids. CDR3 protein: CASSKYRGKNSPLHF. DNA for the CDR3: TGTGCCAGCAGTAAATACAGGGGGAAGAATTCACCCCTCCACTTT.

The chain is built from TRBV3-1 (or the pseudogene TRBV3-2) and TRBJ1-2; 8 bases match TRBD1. V shed 4 bases and J 2 bases; nucleotides not matched to a gene: 6. This CDR3 contains 15 residues. CDR1 is LGHDT and CDR2 is YNNKEL in the germline V gene (reference sequence). The CDR3 loop is CASSPRTGTNYGYTF. The CDR3 bases are TGTGCCAGCAGCCCCCGGACAGGGACAAACTATGGCTACACCTTC.

The V call is TRBV7-7, the J call TRBJ2-1; 9 bases align to TRBD1. CDR1 and CDR2 (germline): SSHAT, FNYEAQ (reference sequence). The trim removed 5 bases at V and 3 bases at J, leaving 5 bases unmatched. This CDR3 is 15 amino acids long. Here the CDR3 reads CASSPGTGNYNEQFF. In DNA form, the CDR3 reads TGTGCCAGCAGCCCCGGGACAGGGAACTACAATGAGCAGTTCTTC.

In this sample, this clone turned up once. The chain uses TRBV20-1 and TRBJ1-2; D may be TRBD1 (5 bases). Trimming left V 4 bases short and J 7 bases short, with 10 bases between. Per germline, CDR1 DFQATT and CDR2 SNEGSKA (reference sequence). The CDR3 has 11 amino acids. This CDR3 is CSAKPGRGYTF. The CDR3, as DNA: TGCAGTGCTAAACCAGGGCGTGGCTACACCTTC.